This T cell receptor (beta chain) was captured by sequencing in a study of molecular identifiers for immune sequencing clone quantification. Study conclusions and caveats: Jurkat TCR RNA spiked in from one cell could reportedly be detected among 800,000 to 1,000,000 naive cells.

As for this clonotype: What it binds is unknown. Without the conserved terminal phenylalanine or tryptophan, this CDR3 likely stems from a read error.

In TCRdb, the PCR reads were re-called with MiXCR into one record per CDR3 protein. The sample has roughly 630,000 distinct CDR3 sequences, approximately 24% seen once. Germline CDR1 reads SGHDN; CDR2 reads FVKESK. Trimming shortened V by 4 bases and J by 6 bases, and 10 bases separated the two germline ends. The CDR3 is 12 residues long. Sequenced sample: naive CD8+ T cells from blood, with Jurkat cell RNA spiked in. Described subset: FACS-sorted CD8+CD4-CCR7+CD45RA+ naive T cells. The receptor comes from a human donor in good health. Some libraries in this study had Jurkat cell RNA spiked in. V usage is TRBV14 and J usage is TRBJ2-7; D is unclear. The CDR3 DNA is TGTGCCAGCAGCCCATTGAAGTGCGAGCAGTACCTC. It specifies CASSPLKCEQYL.